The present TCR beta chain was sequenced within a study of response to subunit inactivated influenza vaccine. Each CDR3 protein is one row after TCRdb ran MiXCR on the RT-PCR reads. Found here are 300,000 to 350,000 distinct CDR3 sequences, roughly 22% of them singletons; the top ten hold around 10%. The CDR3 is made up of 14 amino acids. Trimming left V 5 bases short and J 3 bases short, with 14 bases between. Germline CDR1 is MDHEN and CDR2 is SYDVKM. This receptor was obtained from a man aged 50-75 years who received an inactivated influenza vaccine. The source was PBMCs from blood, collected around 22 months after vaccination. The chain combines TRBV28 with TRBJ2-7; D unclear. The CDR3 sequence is CASSRALPIYEQYF. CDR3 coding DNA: TGTGCCAGCAGTCGCGCGCTACCAATCTACGAGCAGTACTTC. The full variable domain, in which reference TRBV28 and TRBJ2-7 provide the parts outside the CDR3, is DVKVTQSSRYLVKRTGEKVFLECVQDMDHENMFWYRQDPGLGLRLIYFSYDVKMKEKGDIPEGYSVSREKKERFSLILESASTNQTSMYLCASSRALPIYEQYFGPGTRLTVT.